One sample yielded the 20 T cell receptor beta chains listed below, sequenced in a study of blood T cells in healthy people across ages. Alongside a J-beta primer mix, a sample-barcoded 5' primer served in a second PCR lasting roughly 7 to 11 cycles. TCRdb re-analysed the 5' RACE reads in MiXCR, keeping a single row per CDR3 protein. The sample lists more than 1 million distinct CDR3 sequences; 45% were seen once. Sequenced: blood. These TCRs come from an older woman in good health.

This clonotype was observed a few times. This chain uses TRBV20-1 with TRBJ2-3, with D perhaps TRBD1 (5 bases). This CDR3 region has 16 residues. V shed 0 bases and J shed 2 bases, with 15 bases lying between them. Looked up from germline, CDR1 is DFQATT and CDR2 is SNEGSKA (reference sequence). The CDR3 region has the DNA TGCAGTGCTAGAGATTCGGACAAACGCTCCACAGATACGCAGTATTTT. This sequence encodes CSARDSDKRSTDTQYF.

The V gene is TRBV7-3, the J gene TRBJ1-6; maybe TRBD1 (5 bases). The V gene's germline CDR1 is SGHTA and CDR2 FQGTGA. CDR3 length equals 16 residues. The germline V and J ends were trimmed by 5 bases and 7 bases, with 18 bases remaining between them. CDR3: CASSRKGSRGNSPLHF. The CDR3 bases are TGTGCCAGCAGCCGCAAAGGGAGTCGGGGGAATTCACCCCTCCACTTT.

This clonotype was observed many times. This sequence joins TRBV25-1 and TRBJ2-5, with 7 bases identical to TRBD1. The CDR3 length is 13 residues. The trim removed 9 bases at V and 3 bases at J, leaving 7 bases unmatched. CDR1 is MGHDK and CDR2 is SYGVNS in the germline V gene. CDR3 nucleotide sequence: TGTGCCAGTACAGGGGAACGGGAAGAGACCCAGTACTTC. Amino acids: CASTGEREETQYF.

This rearrangement joins TRBV6-2 or TRBV6-3 to TRBJ2-5, with 9 positions matching TRBD1. The germline CDR1 and CDR2 sequences are MNHEY and SVGEGT. Trimming removed 1 base from V and 5 bases from J; junction bases left unmatched: 11. The length of the CDR3 is 17 residues. In DNA, the CDR3 is TGTGCCAGCAGTTACTTCCGGGACAGGGCTCCGGATGAGACCCAGTACTTC. It encodes CASSYFRDRAPDETQYF.

The gene calls are TRBV20-1 and TRBJ2-1, with D tentatively TRBD2 (6 bases). Trimming shortened V by 5 bases and J by 6 bases, and 20 bases separated the two germline ends. Germline CDR1 reads DFQATT; CDR2 reads SNEGSKA (reference sequence). CDR3 length: 15 amino acids. The CDR3 region has the DNA TGCAGTGCTCCCCGGGAGACTAAAAGTGGCAATGAGCAGTTCTTC. Protein product: CSAPRETKSGNEQFF.

The table lists this clonotype with a few counts. This sequence joins TRBV21-1 and TRBJ2-7; TRBD2 is the table's D call, not checked against the DNA. TRBV21-1 is a listed pseudogene. This CDR3 is built from 16 residues. CDR3 coding DNA: TGTGCCAGCAGCATTAAACTAGCGGGGGTTCGGAACGAGCAGTACTTC. Its translation: CASSIKLAGVRNEQYF.

The chain has TRBV11-2 and TRBJ2-3; 10 bases map to TRBD2. V was pared by 7 bases and J by 3 bases, with 4 bases of the junction left unmatched. Per the germline V gene, CDR1 is SGHAT and CDR2 is FQNNGV. This CDR3 has 14 residues. CDR3 sequence reads: CASTSSGRTDTQYF. The CDR3 coding sequence is TGTGCCAGCACGTCTAGCGGGAGAACAGATACGCAGTATTTT. Drawing the rest from reference TRBV11-2 and TRBJ2-3, the complete variable domain is EAGVAQSPRYKIIEKRQSVAFWCNPISGHATLYWYQQILGQGPKLLIQFQNNGVVDDSQLPKDRFSAERLKGVDSTLKIQPAKLEDSAVYLCASTSSGRTDTQYFGPGTRLTVL.

The chain is built from TRBV9 and TRBJ2-1; 15 bases agree with TRBD2. CDR1 and CDR2 (germline): SGDLS, YYNGEE. After removal of 3 bases from V and 7 bases from J, the junction contained 8 bases not matched to a gene. The CDR3 totals 17 residues. The CDR3 here is CASSARTSGRAINEQFF. In nucleotides, the CDR3 is TGTGCCAGCAGCGCCCGGACTAGCGGGAGGGCCATTAATGAGCAGTTCTTC.

J is TRBJ2-1 and V is TRBV5-1; D remains ambiguous. Trimming took off 6 bases at V and 5 bases at J, with 6 bases between the two ends. The CDR3 covers 11 residues. In germline, CDR1 is SGHRS, CDR2 YFSETQ. The CDR3 sequence is CASMDHNEQFF. CDR3 sequence (DNA): TGCGCCAGCATGGACCACAATGAGCAGTTCTTC.

The chain carries TRBV2 and TRBJ2-7; D is undetermined. The DNA end lines up better with TRBJ2-5; the J call may be wrong. CDR3 length equals 14 residues. Germline V gene lookup returns CDR1 SNHLY and CDR2 FYNNEI. The CDR3 reads CASSGTRSGETQYF. CDR3 DNA sequence: TGTGCCAGCAGTGGGACCCGCTCGGGAGAGACCCAGTACTTC.

The chain couples TRBV28 to TRBJ2-4, with D hard to call. The J call may be faulty, since TRBJ2-7 better matches the DNA end. The CDR3 loop spans 13 amino acids. The germline gives CDR1 MDHEN, CDR2 SYDVKM. CDR3 protein: CASISTRACEQYF. CDR3 in DNA: TGTGCCAGCATATCCACCCGGGCCTGCGAGCAGTACTTC.

This sequence joins TRBV10-3 and TRBJ2-7, with 7 bases matching TRBD1. V lost 9 bases and J lost 2; bases outside the gene matches: 7. Germline V CDR1 and CDR2: ENHRY, SYGVKD. The CDR3 runs 13 residues. This CDR3 reads CAIRTGYPYEQYF. In DNA, the CDR3 is TGTGCCATTAGGACAGGCTACCCCTACGAGCAGTACTTC.

The V gene is TRBV6-2 or TRBV6-3, the J gene TRBJ2-1; D may be TRBD2 (5 bases). This CDR3 region has 16 residues. Trimming left V 0 bases short and J 5 bases short, with 14 bases between. Germline lookup yields CDR1 MNHEY and CDR2 SVGEGT. The CDR3 bases are TGTGCCAGCAGTTACTCGACCAAGGACTTCAACAATGAGCAGTTCTTC. This gives the protein CASSYSTKDFNNEQFF.

The rearrangement joins TRBV20-1 to TRBJ2-1; 9 bases agree with TRBD2. CDR1 is DFQATT and CDR2 is SNEGSKA in the germline V gene (reference sequence). With V trimmed by 7 bases and J by 10 bases, 14 bases remained unmatched. This CDR3 comprises 14 residues. CDR3: CSVEGRGRAGEQFF. CDR3 nucleotides: TGCAGTGTCGAGGGCCGCGGGAGGGCCGGGGAGCAGTTCTTC.

Here the CDR3 reads CASSQGGHGYEQYF. The CDR3 region has the DNA TGTGCCAGCAGCCAAGGCGGGCACGGGTACGAGCAGTACTTC. This rearrangement joins TRBV3-1 to TRBJ2-7, with TRBD2 as a possible D gene (5 bases). The CDR3 is 14 amino acids. Between the trimmed V and J ends, which lost 1 base and 4 bases, there was a span of 11 bases. Germline CDR1 reads LGHDT; CDR2 reads YNNKEL (reference sequence).

The chain links TRBV5-1 to TRBJ2-4, with 12 bases identical to TRBD2. The CDR3 spans 19 residues. In germline, CDR1 is SGHRS, CDR2 YFSETQ. J gave up 0 bases and V 0 bases, and 7 bases lay outside the gene matches. CDR3 DNA sequence: TGCGCCAGCAGCTTGGAACTAGCGGGAGGCCGAAAAGCCAAAAACATTCAGTACTTC. Its translation: CASSLELAGGRKAKNIQYF.

The chain recombines TRBV5-1 with TRBJ2-3; D unresolved. This CDR3 is built from 13 residues. Germline loops: CDR1 SGHRS, CDR2 YFSETQ. V was clipped by 3 bases and J by 4 bases, with 9 bases between them. This CDR3 reads CASSWMSADTQYF. CDR3 DNA sequence: TGCGCCAGCAGCTGGATGTCGGCAGATACGCAGTATTTT.

J is TRBJ2-1 and V is TRBV28, with TRBD2 as a possible D gene (5 bases). The CDR3 covers 15 residues. V was shortened by 1 base and J by 1 base, with 8 bases between the two germline ends. The germline V gene has CDR1 MDHEN and CDR2 SYDVKM. CDR3 DNA: TGTGCCAGCAGTTTATTCGGGGAATCCTACAATGAGCAGTTCTTC. Its translation is CASSLFGESYNEQFF.

This clonotype was seen more than once but under ten times. The chain links TRBV5-1 to TRBJ2-3, with TRBD1 as a possible D gene (7 bases). The V end was cut by 0 bases, the J end by 6 bases, with 17 bases between. The CDR3 is made up of 16 amino acids. The V gene's germline CDR1 is SGHRS and CDR2 YFSETQ. CDR3 residues: CASSLAQGGLGDTQYF. CDR3 coding DNA: TGCGCCAGCAGCTTGGCCCAGGGGGGCCTAGGGGATACGCAGTATTTT.

This chain links TRBV5-1 with TRBJ2-1; D is possibly TRBD1 or TRBD2 (5 bases each). Germline V gene data show CDR1 as SGHRS and CDR2 as YFSETQ. The ends were cut back, 2 bases at V and 5 bases at J, with 11 bases in the middle. The CDR3 has 14 amino acids. CDR3 protein: CASSLGTDNNEQFF. The CDR3 region has the DNA TGCGCCAGCAGCTTAGGGACGGATAACAATGAGCAGTTCTTC.